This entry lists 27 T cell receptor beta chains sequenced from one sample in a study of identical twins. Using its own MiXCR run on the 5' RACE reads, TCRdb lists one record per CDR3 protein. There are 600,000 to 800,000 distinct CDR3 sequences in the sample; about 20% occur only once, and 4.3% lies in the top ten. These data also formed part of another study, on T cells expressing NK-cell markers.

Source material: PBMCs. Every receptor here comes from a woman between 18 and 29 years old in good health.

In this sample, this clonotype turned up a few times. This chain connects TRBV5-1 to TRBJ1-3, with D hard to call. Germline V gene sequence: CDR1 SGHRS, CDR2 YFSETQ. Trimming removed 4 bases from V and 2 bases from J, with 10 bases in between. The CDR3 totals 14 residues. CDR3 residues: CASSIETTGNTIYF. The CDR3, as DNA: TGCGCCAGCAGCATAGAAACTACTGGAAACACCATATATTTT.

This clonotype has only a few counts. CDR3: CASSLTNREQYF. The CDR3 DNA is TGTGCCAGCAGCTTAACCAACAGGGAGCAGTACTTC. The chain links TRBV7-2 to TRBJ2-7, with TRBD1 as a possible D gene (5 bases). The germline gives CDR1 SGHTA, CDR2 FQGNSA. The CDR3 extends over 12 amino acids. V gave up 2 bases and J gave up 7 bases, with 9 bases separating them. Based on the CDR3 plus reference TRBV7-2 and TRBJ2-7, the full variable domain is GAGVSQSPSNKVTEKGKDVELRCDPISGHTALYWYRQSLGQGLEFLIYFQGNSAPDKSGLPSDRFSAERTGGSVSTLTIQRTQQEDSAVYLCASSLTNREQYFGPGTRLTVT.

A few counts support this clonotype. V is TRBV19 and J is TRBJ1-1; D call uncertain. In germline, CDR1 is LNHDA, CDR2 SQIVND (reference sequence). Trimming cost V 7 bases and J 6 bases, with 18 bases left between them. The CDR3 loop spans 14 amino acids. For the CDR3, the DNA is TGTGCCAGTACCAATTGGTCTAGGAGGGCTGAAGCTTTCTTT. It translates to CASTNWSRRAEAFF.

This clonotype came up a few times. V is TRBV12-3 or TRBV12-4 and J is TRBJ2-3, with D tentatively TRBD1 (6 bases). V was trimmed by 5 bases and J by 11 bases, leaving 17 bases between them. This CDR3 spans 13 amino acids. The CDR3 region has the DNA TGTGCCAGCAGTCCCGAAGACAGGCAGAGGCAGTATTTT. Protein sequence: CASSPEDRQRQYF.

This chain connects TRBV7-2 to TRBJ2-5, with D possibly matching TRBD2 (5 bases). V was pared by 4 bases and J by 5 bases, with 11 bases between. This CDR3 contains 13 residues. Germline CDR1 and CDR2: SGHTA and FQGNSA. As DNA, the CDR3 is TGTGCCAGCAGCTATACTAGGAGGGAGACCCAGTACTTC. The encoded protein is CASSYTRRETQYF.

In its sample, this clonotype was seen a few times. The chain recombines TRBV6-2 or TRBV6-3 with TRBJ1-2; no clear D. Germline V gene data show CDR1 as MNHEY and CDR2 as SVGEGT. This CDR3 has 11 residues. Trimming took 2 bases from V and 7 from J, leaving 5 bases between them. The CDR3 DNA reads TGTGCCAGCAGTTACAACCGTGGCTACACCTTC. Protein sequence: CASSYNRGYTF.

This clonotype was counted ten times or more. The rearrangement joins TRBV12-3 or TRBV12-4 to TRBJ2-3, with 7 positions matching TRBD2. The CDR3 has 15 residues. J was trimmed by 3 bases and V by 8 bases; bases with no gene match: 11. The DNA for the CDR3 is TGTGCCAGCCTTTTAGGGACTACTAGTACAGATACGCAGTATTTT. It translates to CASLLGTTSTDTQYF.

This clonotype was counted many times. The chain's CDR3 is CASSYRAGYTF. The CDR3, as DNA: TGTGCCAGCAGTTATCGGGCTGGCTACACCTTC. V gene TRBV12-3 or TRBV12-4 combines with J gene TRBJ1-2; D gene uncertain. V lost 4 bases and J 7 bases, leaving 7 bases between the germline ends. This CDR3 contains 11 residues.

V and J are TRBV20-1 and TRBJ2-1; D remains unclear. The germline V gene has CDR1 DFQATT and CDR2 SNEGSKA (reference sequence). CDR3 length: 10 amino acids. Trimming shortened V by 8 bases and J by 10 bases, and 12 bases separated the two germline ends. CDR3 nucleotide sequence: TGCAGTACAATAGCCGGAGAGCAGTTCTTC. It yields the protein CSTIAGEQFF.

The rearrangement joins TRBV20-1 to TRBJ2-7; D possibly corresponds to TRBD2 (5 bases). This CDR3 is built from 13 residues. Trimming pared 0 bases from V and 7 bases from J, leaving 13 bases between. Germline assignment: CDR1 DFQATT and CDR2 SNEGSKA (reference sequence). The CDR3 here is CSARERVRGEQYF. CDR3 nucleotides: TGCAGTGCTAGAGAGAGGGTCCGGGGTGAGCAGTACTTC.

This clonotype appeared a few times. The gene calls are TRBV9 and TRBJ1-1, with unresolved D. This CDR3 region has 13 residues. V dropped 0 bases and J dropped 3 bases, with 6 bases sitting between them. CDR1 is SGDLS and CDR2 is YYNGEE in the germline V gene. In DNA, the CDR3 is TGTGCCAGCAGCGTAGGGGTTTACACTGAAGCTTTCTTT. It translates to CASSVGVYTEAFF.

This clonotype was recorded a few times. CDR3 protein: CASSPATQMIEQYF. The CDR3 nucleotides read TGTGCCAGCTCACCAGCTACTCAGATGATCGAGCAGTACTTC. V is TRBV18 and J is TRBJ2-7; D is ambiguous. V lost 2 bases to trimming and J lost 6 bases, with 14 bases between them. This CDR3 is 14 amino acids long. Germline CDR1 KGHSH, CDR2 LQKENI.

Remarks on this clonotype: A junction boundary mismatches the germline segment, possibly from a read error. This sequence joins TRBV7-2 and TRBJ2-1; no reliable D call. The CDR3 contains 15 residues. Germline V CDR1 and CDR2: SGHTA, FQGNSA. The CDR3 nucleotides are TGTGCCAGCAGCTTAGGGACCGTCTCCTACAATGCGCAGTTCTTC. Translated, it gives CASSLGTVSYNAQFF.

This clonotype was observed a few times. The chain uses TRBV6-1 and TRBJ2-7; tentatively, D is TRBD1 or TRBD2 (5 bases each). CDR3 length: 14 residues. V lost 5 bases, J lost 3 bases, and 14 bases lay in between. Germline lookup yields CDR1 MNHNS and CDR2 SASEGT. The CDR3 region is CASSRRDQLYEQYF. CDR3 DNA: TGTGCCAGCAGTCGAAGGGACCAACTCTACGAGCAGTACTTC.

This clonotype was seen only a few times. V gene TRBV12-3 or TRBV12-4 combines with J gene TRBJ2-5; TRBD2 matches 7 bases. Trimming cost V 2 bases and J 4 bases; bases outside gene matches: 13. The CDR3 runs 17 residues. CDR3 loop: CASSLKTSVQLPETQYF. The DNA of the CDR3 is TGTGCCAGCAGTTTAAAAACTAGCGTCCAACTACCAGAGACCCAGTACTTC.

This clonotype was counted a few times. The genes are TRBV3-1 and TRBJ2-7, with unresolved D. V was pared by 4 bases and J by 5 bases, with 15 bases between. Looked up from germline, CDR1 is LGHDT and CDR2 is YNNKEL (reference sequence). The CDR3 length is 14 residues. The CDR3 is CASSRNDGINEQYF. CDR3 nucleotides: TGTGCCAGCAGCCGCAATGATGGAATCAACGAGCAGTACTTC.

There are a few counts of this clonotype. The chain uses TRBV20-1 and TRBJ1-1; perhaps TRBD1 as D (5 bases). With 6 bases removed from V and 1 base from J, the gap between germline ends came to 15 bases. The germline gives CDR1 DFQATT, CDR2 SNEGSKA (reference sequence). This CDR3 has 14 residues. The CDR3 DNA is TGCAGTGCGGTGTCTGGCGGGGGGAACACTGAAGCTTTCTTT. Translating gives CSAVSGGGNTEAFF.

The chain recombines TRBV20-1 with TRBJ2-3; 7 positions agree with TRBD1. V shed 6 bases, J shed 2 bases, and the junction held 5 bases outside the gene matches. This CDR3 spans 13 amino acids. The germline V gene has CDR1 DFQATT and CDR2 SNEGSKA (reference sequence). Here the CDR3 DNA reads TGCAGTGCGTGGGACAGCGACACAGATACGCAGTATTTT. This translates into CSAWDSDTDTQYF.

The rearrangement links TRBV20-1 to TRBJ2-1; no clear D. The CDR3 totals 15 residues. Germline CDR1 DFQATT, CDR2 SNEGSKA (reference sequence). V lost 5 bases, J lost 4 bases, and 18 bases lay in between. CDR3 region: CSADAPRIAYNEQFF. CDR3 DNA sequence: TGCAGTGCTGATGCCCCTAGAATCGCGTACAATGAGCAGTTCTTC.

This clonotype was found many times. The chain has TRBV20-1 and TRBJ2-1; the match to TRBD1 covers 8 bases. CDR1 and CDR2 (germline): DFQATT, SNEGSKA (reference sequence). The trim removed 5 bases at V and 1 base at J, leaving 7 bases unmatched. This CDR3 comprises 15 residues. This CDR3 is CSAPSQGASYNEQFF. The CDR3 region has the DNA TGCAGTGCTCCTTCTCAGGGGGCATCCTACAATGAGCAGTTCTTC.

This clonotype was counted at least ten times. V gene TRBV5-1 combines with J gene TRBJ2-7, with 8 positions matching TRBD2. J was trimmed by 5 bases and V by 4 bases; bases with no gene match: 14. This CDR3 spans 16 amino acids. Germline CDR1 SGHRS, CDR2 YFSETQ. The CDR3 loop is CASSPGGVLVGNEQYF. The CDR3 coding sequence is TGCGCCAGCAGCCCCGGGGGGGTTCTCGTCGGGAACGAGCAGTACTTC.

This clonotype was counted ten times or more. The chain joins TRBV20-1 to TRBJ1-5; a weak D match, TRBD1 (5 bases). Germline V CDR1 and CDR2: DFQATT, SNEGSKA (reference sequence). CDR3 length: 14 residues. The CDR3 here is CGALTRGTEQPQHF. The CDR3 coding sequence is TGCGGGGCCTTAACACGGGGCACGGAGCAGCCCCAGCATTTT.

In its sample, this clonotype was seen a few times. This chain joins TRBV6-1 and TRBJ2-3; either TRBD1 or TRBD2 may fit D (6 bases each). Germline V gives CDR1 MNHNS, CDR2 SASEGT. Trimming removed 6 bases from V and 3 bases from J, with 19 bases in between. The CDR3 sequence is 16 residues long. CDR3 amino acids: CASSLVRGDMTDTQYF. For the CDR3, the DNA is TGTGCCAGCAGCCTAGTAAGGGGGGATATGACAGATACGCAGTATTTT.

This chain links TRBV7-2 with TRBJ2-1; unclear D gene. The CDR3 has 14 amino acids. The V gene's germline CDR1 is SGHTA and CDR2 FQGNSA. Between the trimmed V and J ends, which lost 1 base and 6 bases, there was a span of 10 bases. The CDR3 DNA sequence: TGTGCCAGCAGCTTAGAGGTCTACTTCAATGAGCAGTTCTTC. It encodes CASSLEVYFNEQFF.

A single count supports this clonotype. CDR3 region: CASSPTTGLYEQYF. DNA of the CDR3: TGTGCCAGCAGCCCGACGACAGGGCTCTACGAGCAGTACTTC. This chain connects TRBV7-2 to TRBJ2-7, with TRBD1 identical over 7 bases. From germline, CDR1 is SGHTA and CDR2 FQGNSA. This CDR3 region has 14 residues. The trim removed 5 bases at V and 3 bases at J, leaving 7 bases unmatched.

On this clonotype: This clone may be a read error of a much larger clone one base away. The CDR3 DNA reads as TGTGCCAGCAGTTACCTGGGGCAGAACTATGGCTACACCTTC. It translates to CASSYLGQNYGYTF. The chain has TRBV6-2 or TRBV6-3 and TRBJ1-2, with D possibly being TRBD1 (5 bases). Trimming stripped 2 bases from V and 2 bases from J, with 9 bases between. This CDR3 region has 14 residues. The V gene's germline CDR1 is MNHEY and CDR2 SVGEGT.

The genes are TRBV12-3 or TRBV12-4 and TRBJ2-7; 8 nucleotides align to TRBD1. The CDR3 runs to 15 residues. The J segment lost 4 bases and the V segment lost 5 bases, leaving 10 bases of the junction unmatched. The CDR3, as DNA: TGTGCCAGCAGTGCGCCCGACAGGGGCGGTTACGAGCAGTACTTC. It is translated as CASSAPDRGGYEQYF.